This note documents a single T cell receptor (beta chain) sequence. A far larger clone lies a single base away; this is likely a read error. This CDR3 contains 12 residues. Germline CDR1 reads LGHNA; CDR2 reads YNFKEQ. Deletions cut 8 bases from V and 4 bases from J, with 11 bases between. These data originate in a study of shared clonotypes between healthy human individuals. Among the donors, all were Caucasian adults who lived in Nashville, Tennessee. When samples were unsorted, tens of millions of PBMCs were used for genomic DNA. The genomic DNA of each subset was split evenly across several immunoSEQ plates. Data came from immunoSEQ multiplex PCR; TCRdb stores just in-frame clones and leaves some out. The sample has hundreds of thousands of clones, more than 70% seen once.

The sequenced material came from PBMCs. This chain links TRBV4-2 with TRBJ1-2; D remains unclear. The source is a woman aged 40 to 49 in good health. Some clones in this sample may be carry-over from other donors' samples. As DNA, the CDR3 is TGTGCCAGCTCGCGGGAACGCTATGGCTACACCTTC. This codes for CASSRERYGYTF.